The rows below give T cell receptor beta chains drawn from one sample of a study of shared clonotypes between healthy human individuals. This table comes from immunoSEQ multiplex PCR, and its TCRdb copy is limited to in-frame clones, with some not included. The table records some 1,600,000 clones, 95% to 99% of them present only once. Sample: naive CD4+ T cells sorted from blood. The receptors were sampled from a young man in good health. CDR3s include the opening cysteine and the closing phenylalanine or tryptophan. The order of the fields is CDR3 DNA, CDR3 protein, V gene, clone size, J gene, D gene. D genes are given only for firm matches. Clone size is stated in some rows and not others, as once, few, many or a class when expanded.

CDR3 DNA: TGCGCCAGCAGCTTTACGGGGCCCACAGATACGCAGTATTTT
CDR3 protein: CASSFTGPTDTQYF
V gene: TRBV5-1
clone size: .
J gene: TRBJ2-3
D gene: .

CDR3 DNA: TGCAGCGTTCCTTTAGGGGTTGGGGAGACCCAGTACTTC
CDR3 protein: CSVPLGVGETQYF
V gene: TRBV29-1
clone size: .
J gene: TRBJ2-5
D gene: .

CDR3 DNA: TGTGCCAGCAGCTTCCCCTCCTACGAGCAGTACTTC
CDR3 protein: CASSFPSYEQYF
V gene: TRBV7-9
clone size: .
J gene: TRBJ2-7
D gene: .

CDR3 DNA: TGTGCCAGCAGCTCAGGCGGTCGGTACGAGCAGTACTTC
CDR3 protein: CASSSGGRYEQYF
V gene: TRBV7-8
clone size: .
J gene: TRBJ2-7
D gene: .

CDR3 DNA: TGTGCCAGCAACGTGGGACTAGGTCCCTACGAGCAGTACTTC
CDR3 protein: CASNVGLGPYEQYF
V gene: TRBV2
clone size: .
J gene: TRBJ2-7
D gene: TRBD2

CDR3 DNA: TGTGCCATTAACAGGGGGTCTGCCTACGAGCAGTACTTC
CDR3 protein: CAINRGSAYEQYF
V gene: TRBV6-1
clone size: .
J gene: TRBJ2-7
D gene: TRBD1

CDR3 DNA: TGTGCCAGCTCACGTAGGTCGGACGGGAACACTGAAGCTTTCTTT
CDR3 protein: CASSRRSDGNTEAFF
V gene: TRBV18
clone size: .
J gene: TRBJ1-1
D gene: .

CDR3 DNA: TGTGCCAGCAGACTAGCGGGAGCACAAAACGGGCTGTTTTTT
CDR3 protein: CASRLAGAQNGLFF
V gene: TRBV27
clone size: .
J gene: TRBJ2-2
D gene: TRBD2

CDR3 DNA: TGTGCCACCAGCAGAGACCCCGGGGCACGGAGTGGCTACACCTTC
CDR3 protein: CATSRDPGARSGYTF
V gene: TRBV15
clone size: .
J gene: TRBJ1-2
D gene: .

CDR3 DNA: TGTGCCAGCAGCTTAGGGTCGGGACACTTAACCGGGGAGCTGTTTTTT
CDR3 protein: CASSLGSGHLTGELFF
V gene: TRBV7-2
clone size: few
J gene: TRBJ2-2
D gene: .